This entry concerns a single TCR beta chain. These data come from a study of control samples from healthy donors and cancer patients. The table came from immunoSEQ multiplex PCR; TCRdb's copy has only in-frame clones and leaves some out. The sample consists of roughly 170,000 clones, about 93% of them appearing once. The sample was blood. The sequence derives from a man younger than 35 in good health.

CDR3 nucleotides: TGTGCCATCAGTCCCGGGACAGGGGGCCGGGACACTGAAGCTTTCTTT. Its protein is CAISPGTGGRDTEAFF. This chain connects TRBV10-3 to TRBJ1-1; 12 bases agree with TRBD1. Germline assignment: CDR1 ENHRY and CDR2 SYGVKD. After removal of 5 bases from V and 3 bases from J, the junction contained 7 bases not matched to a gene. The CDR3 contains 16 residues.